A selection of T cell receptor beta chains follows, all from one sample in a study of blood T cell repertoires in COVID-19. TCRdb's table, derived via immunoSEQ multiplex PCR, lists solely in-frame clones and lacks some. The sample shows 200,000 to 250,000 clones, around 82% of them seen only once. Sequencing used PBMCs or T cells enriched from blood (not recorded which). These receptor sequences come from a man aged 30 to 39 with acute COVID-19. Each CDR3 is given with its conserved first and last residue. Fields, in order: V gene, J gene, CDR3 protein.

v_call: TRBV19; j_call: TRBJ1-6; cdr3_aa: CASGQGDYNSPLHF
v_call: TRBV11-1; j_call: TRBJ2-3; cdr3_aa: CASSLWASGTSDTQYF
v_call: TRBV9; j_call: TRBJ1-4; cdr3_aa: CASSAGQGAREKLFF
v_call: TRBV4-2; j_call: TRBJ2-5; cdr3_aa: CASRRTSGGASAETQYF
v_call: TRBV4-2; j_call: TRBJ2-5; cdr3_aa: CASSQGGRGGLETQYF
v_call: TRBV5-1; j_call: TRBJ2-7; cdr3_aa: CASSSGLAGDYEQYF
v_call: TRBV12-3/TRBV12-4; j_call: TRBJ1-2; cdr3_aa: CASSLGEAYGYTF
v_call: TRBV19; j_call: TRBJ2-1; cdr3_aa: CASSGTSGGFSYNEQFF
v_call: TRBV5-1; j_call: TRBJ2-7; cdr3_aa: CASSLTTYEQYF
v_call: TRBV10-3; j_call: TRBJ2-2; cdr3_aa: CAISEGVGLKGTGELFF
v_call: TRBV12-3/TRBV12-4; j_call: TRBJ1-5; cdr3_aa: CASSPDSTTPQHF
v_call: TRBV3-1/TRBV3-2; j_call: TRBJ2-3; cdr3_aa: CASSQLQASTDTQYF
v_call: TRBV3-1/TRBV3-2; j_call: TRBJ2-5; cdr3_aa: CASSQGVRAGDSQETQYF
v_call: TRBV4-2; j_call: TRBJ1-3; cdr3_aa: CASSQKGVHTIYF
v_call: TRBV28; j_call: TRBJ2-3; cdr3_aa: CASSFIGGGSDTQYF
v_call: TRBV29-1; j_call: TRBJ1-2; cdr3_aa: CSVEDSDYGYTF
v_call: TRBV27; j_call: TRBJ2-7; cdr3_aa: CASSLWGGSSYEQYF
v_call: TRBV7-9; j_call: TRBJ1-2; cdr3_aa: CASSLAPTYVYGYTF
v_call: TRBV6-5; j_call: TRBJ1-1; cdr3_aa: CASNSRQGAEAFF
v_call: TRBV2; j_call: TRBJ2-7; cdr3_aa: CASRERLASNEQYF
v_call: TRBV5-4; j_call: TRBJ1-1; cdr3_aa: CASTRNLQGDTEAFF
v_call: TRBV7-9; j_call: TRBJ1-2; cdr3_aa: CASSEPPLDTDLYGYTF
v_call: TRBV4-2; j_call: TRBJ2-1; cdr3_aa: CASSQEAAVYNEQFF
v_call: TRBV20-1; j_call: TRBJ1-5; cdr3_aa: CSASSFSNQPQHF
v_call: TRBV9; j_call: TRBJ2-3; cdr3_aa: CASSVWEGRGTDTQYF
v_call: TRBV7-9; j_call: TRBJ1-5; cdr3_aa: CASSLGRSGNNQPQHF
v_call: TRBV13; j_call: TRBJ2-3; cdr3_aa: CASSLGYGTSSPTDTQYF
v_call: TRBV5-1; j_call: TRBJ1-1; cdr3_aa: CASSFLQGGTEAFF
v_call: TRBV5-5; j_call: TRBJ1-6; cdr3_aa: CASSNTGSHNSPLHF
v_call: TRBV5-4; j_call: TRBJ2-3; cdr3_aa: CASSQDRASTDTQYF
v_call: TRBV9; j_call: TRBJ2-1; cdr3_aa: CASSSQLAGGLNEQFF
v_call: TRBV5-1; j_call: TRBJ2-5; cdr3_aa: CASSLGLTETQYF
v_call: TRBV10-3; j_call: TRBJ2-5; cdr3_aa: CAISESRREETQYF
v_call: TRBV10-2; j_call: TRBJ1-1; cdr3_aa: CASSESLEGNTEAFF
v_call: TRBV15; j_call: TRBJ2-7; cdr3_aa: CATSRESPGQGFHEQYF
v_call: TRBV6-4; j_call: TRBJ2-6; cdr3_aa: CASSDSNTGPLRANVLTF
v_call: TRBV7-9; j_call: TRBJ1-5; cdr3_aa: CASSKMGQGTGQPQHF
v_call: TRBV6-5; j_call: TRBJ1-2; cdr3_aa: CASRPKTGGWGYTF
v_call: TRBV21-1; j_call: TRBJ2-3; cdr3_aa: CARGQGISTDTQYF
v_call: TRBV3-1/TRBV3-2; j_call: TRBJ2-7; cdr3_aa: CASSQKTGRTYEQYF
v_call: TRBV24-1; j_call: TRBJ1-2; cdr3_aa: CATSDYTGGNGYTF
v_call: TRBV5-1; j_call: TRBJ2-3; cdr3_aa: CASSGPQRADTQYF
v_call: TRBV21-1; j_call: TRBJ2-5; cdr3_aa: CASSPRQGQETQYF
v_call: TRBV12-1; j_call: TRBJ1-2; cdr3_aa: CASSSEPGQGNGYTF
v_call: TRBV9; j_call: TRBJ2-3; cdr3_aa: CASSSWTSGGTDTQYF
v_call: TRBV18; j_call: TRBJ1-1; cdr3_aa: CASSPTGLRQGTNTEAFF
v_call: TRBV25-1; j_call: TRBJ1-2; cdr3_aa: CASHGNYGYTF
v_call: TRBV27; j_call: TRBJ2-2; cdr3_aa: CASRYDLAAGELFF
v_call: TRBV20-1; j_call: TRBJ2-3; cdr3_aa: CSARNRDTQYF
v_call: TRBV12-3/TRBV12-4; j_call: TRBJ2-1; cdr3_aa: CASSSDEQFF
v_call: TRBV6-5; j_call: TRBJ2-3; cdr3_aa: CASSPRPGQRDTQYF
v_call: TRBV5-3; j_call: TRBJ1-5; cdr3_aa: CARSSTPRQDDQPQHF
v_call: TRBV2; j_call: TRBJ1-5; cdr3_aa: CATAQAGWNQPQHF
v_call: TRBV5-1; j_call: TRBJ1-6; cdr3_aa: CASSLEGGYQSPLHF
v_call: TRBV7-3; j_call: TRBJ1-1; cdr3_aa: CASSLMGDLINTEAFF
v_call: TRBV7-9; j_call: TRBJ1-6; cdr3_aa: CASSLEGGSPLHF
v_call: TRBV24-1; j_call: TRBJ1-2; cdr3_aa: CATSADTGNYGYTF